These 30 T cell receptor beta chains were all obtained from the same sample, sequenced in a study of cytomegalovirus exposure and HLA in healthy donors. Primers: 60 Vbeta forward and 13 Jbeta reverse. Using immunoSEQ multiplex PCR, the repertoire was profiled, and TCRdb retains in-frame clones only, with some absent. The sample has roughly 150,000 clones, about two thirds seen once. Material for sequencing was PBMCs. The receptors stem from a man aged 25 to 40 in good health and CMV-seropositive.

This clone has more than one count but fewer than ten. The V gene is TRBV5-1, the J gene TRBJ2-1; 7 bases fit TRBD2. Germline lookup yields CDR1 SGHRS and CDR2 YFSETQ. After removal of 0 bases from V and 5 bases from J, the junction contained 8 bases not matched to a gene. The CDR3 is 16 amino acids. Written as DNA, the CDR3 is TGCGCCAGCAGCTTGGAGATAGCGGGTAGTAACAATGAGCAGTTCTTC. It encodes CASSLEIAGSNNEQFF.

The chain combines TRBV18 with TRBJ1-5; 7 bases match TRBD1. Germline V gene sequence: CDR1 KGHSH, CDR2 LQKENI. The length of the CDR3 is 12 residues. V shed 2 bases, J shed 12 bases, and the junction held 4 bases outside the gene matches. The CDR3 protein is CASSPGTEDQHF. Here the CDR3 DNA reads TGTGCCAGCTCACCAGGGACAGAGGACCAGCATTTT.

The CDR3 here is CASNNGQGNGYTF. The CDR3 DNA reads as TGTGCCAGCAACAATGGACAGGGAAATGGCTACACCTTC. This chain joins TRBV2 and TRBJ1-2; 8 nucleotides line up with TRBD1. V was pared by 7 bases and J by 6 bases, with 7 bases of the junction left unmatched. The CDR3 sequence is 13 residues long. Germline V gene sequence: CDR1 SNHLY, CDR2 FYNNEI.

A few counts support this clone. The chain couples TRBV4-2 to TRBJ1-1; a possible D gene is TRBD1 (6 bases). CDR1 is LGHNA and CDR2 is YNFKEQ in the germline V gene. Between the trimmed V and J ends, which lost 4 bases and 2 bases, there was a span of 14 bases. The CDR3 covers 15 residues. CDR3 loop: CASSLTGTSNTEAFF. CDR3 sequence (DNA): TGTGCCAGCAGCCTTACCGGGACAAGTAACACTGAAGCTTTCTTT.

The chain is built from TRBV5-1 and TRBJ2-3; D not certain. This CDR3 has 13 amino acids. Germline CDR1 is SGHRS and CDR2 is YFSETQ. V was clipped by 0 bases and J by 1 base, with 3 bases between them. The CDR3 protein is CASSLAGTDTQYF. The CDR3 region has the DNA TGCGCCAGCAGCTTGGCGGGCACAGATACGCAGTATTTT.

This clone was observed once. V gene TRBV6-5 combines with J gene TRBJ2-7; TRBD1 matches 12 bases. CDR1 is MNHEY and CDR2 is SVGAGI in the germline V gene. This CDR3 has 13 amino acids. V lost 6 bases, J lost 7 bases, and 4 bases stayed unmatched. The CDR3 region is CASRWDRGQEQYF. CDR3 coding DNA: TGTGCCAGCAGGTGGGACAGGGGGCAAGAGCAGTACTTC.

The chain links TRBV27 to TRBJ1-1; 8 positions match TRBD1. Germline trimming cut 3 bases from V and 5 bases from J; bases unmatched to any gene: 8. Germline values: CDR1 MNHEY, CDR2 SMNVEV (reference sequence). The CDR3 loop spans 15 amino acids. CDR3 sequence: CASSLGQAGRTEAFF. CDR3 sequence (DNA): TGTGCCAGCAGTTTGGGACAGGCCGGGAGGACTGAAGCTTTCTTT.

This clone has only one observation. V usage is TRBV9 and J usage is TRBJ2-2, with D possibly being TRBD2 (8 bases). CDR3 size: 19 residues. CDR1 and CDR2 from the germline V gene are SGDLS and YYNGEE. Trimming left V 3 bases short and J 6 bases short, with 27 bases between. As DNA, the CDR3 is TGTGCCAGCAGCGGCCGGGACAGCCTCCCAGCGGGAGACTCCGGGGAGCTGTTTTTT. Protein product: CASSGRDSLPAGDSGELFF.

The chain employs TRBV7-3 and TRBJ2-2; no firm D call. V was cut by 5 bases and J by 6 bases, with 10 bases left in between. CDR3 length equals 13 residues. Per the germline V gene, CDR1 is SGHTA and CDR2 is FQGTGA. The CDR3, as DNA: TGTGCCAGCAGCGCAGGCTGGTCCGGGGAGCTGTTTTTT. This gives the protein CASSAGWSGELFF.

V and J are TRBV27 and TRBJ2-7, with D perhaps TRBD2 (6 bases). Germline V lookup: CDR1 MNHEY, CDR2 SMNVEV (reference sequence). Trimming removed 4 bases from V and 3 bases from J, with 19 bases in between. The CDR3 is 16 residues long. CDR3 DNA sequence: TGTGCCAGCAGTTCCAGACTAGTTTTTAGTGTCTACGAGCAGTACTTC. Residues: CASSSRLVFSVYEQYF.

This chain joins TRBV6-1 and TRBJ2-2, with D hard to call. There are 15 residues in the CDR3. Trimming shortened V by 0 bases and J by 4 bases, and 9 bases separated the two germline ends. Germline assignment: CDR1 MNHNS and CDR2 SASEGT. CDR3 amino acids: CASSEAPPGTGELFF. CDR3 DNA sequence: TGTGCCAGCAGTGAAGCTCCGCCGGGCACCGGGGAGCTGTTTTTT.

This clone occurred a few times. V and J are TRBV14 and TRBJ2-7; D possibly corresponds to TRBD1 (5 bases). The CDR3 contains 14 residues. With 1 base removed from V and 4 bases from J, the gap between germline ends came to 11 bases. In germline, CDR1 is SGHDN, CDR2 FVKESK. The CDR3 DNA reads TGTGCCAGCAGCCAAGCAGGGAATCCTTACGAGCAGTACTTC. Protein sequence: CASSQAGNPYEQYF.

The V gene is TRBV28, the J gene TRBJ2-7; D perhaps matches TRBD1 (5 bases). In germline, CDR1 is MDHEN, CDR2 SYDVKM. Trimming took 5 bases from V and 7 from J, leaving 12 bases between them. The CDR3 sequence is 12 residues long. The CDR3 sequence is CASSGAVGEQYF. The CDR3 DNA is TGTGCCAGCAGTGGGGCTGTGGGGGAGCAGTACTTC.

The rearrangement uses TRBV28 and TRBJ1-1; D is perhaps TRBD1 (6 bases). V lost 3 bases, J lost 5 bases, and 19 bases lay in between. The CDR3 covers 16 residues. CDR1 and CDR2 (germline): MDHEN, SYDVKM. DNA of the CDR3: TGTGCCAGCAGTTTCTCAAGCACAGGGCGATATACTGAAGCTTTCTTT. Amino acids: CASSFSSTGRYTEAFF.

The chain joins TRBV12-5 to TRBJ1-2, with a possible D match to TRBD1 (6 bases). The CDR3 contains 15 residues. The V and J ends lost 0 bases and 8 bases respectively, with 16 bases between them. CDR1 is LGHNT and CDR2 is FRNRAP in the germline V gene. The CDR3 DNA is TGTGCTAGTGGTTTGGTCCCACAGGGAACGAGCGGCTACACCTTC. Translated: CASGLVPQGTSGYTF.

The chain recombines TRBV28 with TRBJ1-5; tentative D call: TRBD1 (5 bases). V shed 5 bases and J shed 0 bases, with 11 bases lying between them. This CDR3 has 15 residues. Looked up from germline, CDR1 is MDHEN and CDR2 is SYDVKM. CDR3: CASSGHPYSNQPQHF. CDR3 DNA: TGTGCCAGCAGTGGACACCCTTATAGCAATCAGCCCCAGCATTTT. The full variable domain, in which reference TRBV28 and TRBJ1-5 provide the parts outside the CDR3, is DVKVTQSSRYLVKRTGEKVFLECVQDMDHENMFWYRQDPGLGLRLIYFSYDVKMKEKGDIPEGYSVSREKKERFSLILESASTNQTSMYLCASSGHPYSNQPQHFGDGTRLSIL.

V is TRBV4-1 and J is TRBJ1-3, with unresolved D. The V gene's germline CDR1 is MGHRA and CDR2 YSYEKL. V dropped 8 bases and J dropped 8 bases, with 16 bases sitting between them. There are 13 residues in the CDR3. The CDR3 is CASSDRDLDTIYF. CDR3 sequence (DNA): TGCGCCAGCTCGGACCGGGATCTTGACACCATATATTTT.

This sequence joins TRBV30 and TRBJ2-2; 11 positions agree with TRBD1. The germline V gene has CDR1 GTSNPN and CDR2 SVGIG (reference sequence). The trim removed 3 bases at V and 4 bases at J, leaving 7 bases unmatched. The CDR3 loop spans 16 amino acids. The CDR3 loop reads CAWSRGTGGFTGELFF. For the CDR3, the DNA is TGTGCCTGGAGCCGAGGGACAGGGGGATTCACCGGGGAGCTGTTTTTT.

Here the CDR3 DNA reads TGTGCCAGCAGCTTCGGCGGCCAAGAGACCCAGTACTTC. Its protein is CASSFGGQETQYF. V gene TRBV5-4 combines with J gene TRBJ2-5; no clear D. Per the germline V gene, CDR1 is SGHNT and CDR2 is YYREEE (reference sequence). The CDR3 has 13 amino acids. The V and J ends lost 2 bases and 1 base respectively, with 6 bases between them. The full variable domain, completed using reference TRBV5-4 and TRBJ2-5, is ETGVTQSPTHLIKTRGQQVTLRCSSQSGHNTVSWYQQALGQGPQFIFQYYREEENGRGNFPPRFSGLQFPNYSSELNVNALELDDSALYLCASSFGGQETQYFGPGTRLLVL.

This chain links TRBV19 with TRBJ2-2; TRBD1 aligns across 8 bases. The CDR3 spans 18 residues. Germline V gene lookup returns CDR1 LNHDA and CDR2 SQIVND (reference sequence). Trimming cost V 6 bases and J 0 bases; bases outside gene matches: 12. CDR3 in amino acids: CASSQRGQAITNTGELFF. CDR3 bases: TGTGCCAGTAGCCAAAGGGGACAGGCGATTACGAACACCGGGGAGCTGTTTTTT.

The V gene is TRBV28, the J gene TRBJ2-1, with 7 bases matching TRBD2. Germline V gene lookup returns CDR1 MDHEN and CDR2 SYDVKM. CDR3 length: 14 amino acids. The V segment lost 5 bases and the J segment 7 bases; nucleotides outside the gene matches: 8. CDR3 nucleotides: TGTGCCAGCAGTACAGGACTAGTCGCGAATGAGCAGTTCTTC. Translation: CASSTGLVANEQFF.

J is TRBJ2-2 and V is TRBV9; 8 bases match TRBD1. CDR3 length: 17 residues. Trimming at V came to 2 bases and at J to 3 bases, leaving 9 bases not matched to a gene. Germline-derived CDR1 and CDR2 are SGDLS and YYNGEE. In nucleotides, the CDR3 is TGTGCCAGCAGCGTTCCCAACAGGGGGTATGACACCGGGGAGCTGTTTTTT. This translates into CASSVPNRGYDTGELFF.

The rearrangement links TRBV7-2 to TRBJ2-3; perhaps TRBD2 as D (6 bases). Germline assignment: CDR1 SGHTA and CDR2 FQGNSA. The CDR3 is 17 residues long. The germline V and J ends were trimmed by 5 bases and 5 bases, with 23 bases remaining between them. CDR3 nucleotides: TGTGCCAGCAGCCTAACCCGATTGTCGGAGGGTGTAGATACGCAGTATTTT. Residues: CASSLTRLSEGVDTQYF.

The chain recombines TRBV6-5 with TRBJ1-3, with a possible D match to TRBD1 (6 bases). The CDR3 runs 15 residues. Germline V CDR1 and CDR2: MNHEY, SVGAGI. V lost 8 bases to trimming and J lost 1 base, with 15 bases between them. The CDR3 sequence is CASEPGGLSGNTIYF. CDR3 bases: TGTGCCAGCGAGCCGGGGGGGCTTTCTGGAAACACCATATATTTT.

The sample holds a few counts of this clone. The chain uses TRBV28 and TRBJ2-3; D perhaps matches TRBD2 (6 bases). The germline CDR1 and CDR2 sequences are MDHEN and SYDVKM. This CDR3 has 16 amino acids. V was clipped by 8 bases and J by 2 bases, with 20 bases between them. The CDR3 spells CASGTRWGDYTDTQYF. The CDR3 region has the DNA TGTGCCAGCGGAACTCGATGGGGGGATTACACAGATACGCAGTATTTT.

There are a few counts of this clone. The chain carries TRBV5-6 and TRBJ2-7, with D perhaps TRBD1 (5 bases). CDR1 SGHDT and CDR2 YYEEEE come from the germline V gene. V was cut by 3 bases and J by 1 base, with 14 bases left in between. CDR3 length: 15 amino acids. The DNA for the CDR3 is TGTGCCAGCAGCTGGGGCGGTAGTCTGTCCTACGAGCAGTACTTC. Translating gives CASSWGGSLSYEQYF.

J is TRBJ2-3 and V is TRBV5-1; unclear D gene. The CDR3 spans 16 residues. Per germline, CDR1 SGHRS and CDR2 YFSETQ. Deletions cut 0 bases from V and 0 bases from J, with 11 bases between. Written as DNA, the CDR3 is TGCGCCAGCAGCTTGGGTCCGGCAGGCAGCACAGATACGCAGTATTTT. The encoded protein is CASSLGPAGSTDTQYF.

This clone appeared once. V is TRBV7-3 and J is TRBJ2-1; TRBD2 aligns across 7 bases. J lost 6 bases, V lost 2 bases, and 7 bases had no gene match. Germline V gene lookup returns CDR1 SGHTA and CDR2 FQGTGA. This CDR3 has 15 amino acids. CDR3 in DNA: TGTGCCAGCAGCTTATTGGCGGGAGTAGGCAATGAGCAGTTCTTC. Protein product: CASSLLAGVGNEQFF.

The V gene is TRBV30, the J gene TRBJ1-5, with TRBD1 identical over 9 bases. The trim removed 3 bases at V and 4 bases at J, leaving 1 base unmatched. Germline V lookup: CDR1 GTSNPN, CDR2 SVGIG (reference sequence). The CDR3 loop spans 13 amino acids. The CDR3 bases are TGTGCCTGGAGGGACAGGGGTAATCAGCCCCAGCATTTT. Translated: CAWRDRGNQPQHF.

This chain connects TRBV4-1 to TRBJ2-7, with 7 bases aligning to TRBD1. The CDR3 covers 15 residues. Germline V gene data show CDR1 as MGHRA and CDR2 as YSYEKL. After removal of 4 bases from V and 4 bases from J, the junction contained 10 bases not matched to a gene. In DNA, the CDR3 is TGCGCCAGCAGCCCCACAGACACAGGGGAGTACGAGCAGTACTTC. The encoded protein is CASSPTDTGEYEQYF.